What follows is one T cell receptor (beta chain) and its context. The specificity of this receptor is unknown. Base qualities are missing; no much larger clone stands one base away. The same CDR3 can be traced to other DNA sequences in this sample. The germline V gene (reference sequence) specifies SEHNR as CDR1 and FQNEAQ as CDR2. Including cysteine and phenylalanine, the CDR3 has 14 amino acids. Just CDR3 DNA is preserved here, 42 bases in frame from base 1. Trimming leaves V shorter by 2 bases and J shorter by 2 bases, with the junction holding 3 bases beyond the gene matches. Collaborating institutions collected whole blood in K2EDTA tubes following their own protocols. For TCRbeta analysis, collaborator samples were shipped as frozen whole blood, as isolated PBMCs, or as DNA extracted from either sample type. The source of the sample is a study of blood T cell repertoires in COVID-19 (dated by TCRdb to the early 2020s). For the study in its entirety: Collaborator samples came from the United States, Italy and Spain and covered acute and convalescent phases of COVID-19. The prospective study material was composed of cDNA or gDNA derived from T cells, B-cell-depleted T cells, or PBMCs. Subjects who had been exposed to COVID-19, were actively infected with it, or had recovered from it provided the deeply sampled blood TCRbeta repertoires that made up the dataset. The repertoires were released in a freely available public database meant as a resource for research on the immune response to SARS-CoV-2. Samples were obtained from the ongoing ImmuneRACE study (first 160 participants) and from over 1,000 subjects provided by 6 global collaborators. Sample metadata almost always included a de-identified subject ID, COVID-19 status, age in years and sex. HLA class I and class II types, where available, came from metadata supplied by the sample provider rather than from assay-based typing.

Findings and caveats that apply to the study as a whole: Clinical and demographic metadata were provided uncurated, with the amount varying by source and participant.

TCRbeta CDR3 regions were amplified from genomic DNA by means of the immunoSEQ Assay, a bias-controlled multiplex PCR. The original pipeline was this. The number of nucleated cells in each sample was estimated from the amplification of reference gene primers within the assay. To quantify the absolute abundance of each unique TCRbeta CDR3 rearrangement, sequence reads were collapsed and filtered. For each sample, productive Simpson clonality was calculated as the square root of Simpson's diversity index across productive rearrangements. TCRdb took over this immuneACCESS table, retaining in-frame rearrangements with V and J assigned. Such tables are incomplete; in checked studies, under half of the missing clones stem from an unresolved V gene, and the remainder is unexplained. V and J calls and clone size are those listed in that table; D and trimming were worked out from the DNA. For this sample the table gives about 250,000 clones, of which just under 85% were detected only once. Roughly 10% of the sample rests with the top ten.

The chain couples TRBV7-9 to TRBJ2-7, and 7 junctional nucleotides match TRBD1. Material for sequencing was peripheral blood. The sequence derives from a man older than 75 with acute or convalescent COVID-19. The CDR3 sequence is CASSLSQGAYEQYF. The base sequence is TGTGCCAGCAGCTTATCCCAGGGGGCCTACGAGCAGTACTTC. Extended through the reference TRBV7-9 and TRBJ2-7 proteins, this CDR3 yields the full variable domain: DTGVSQNPRHKITKRGQNVTFRCDPISEHNRLYWYRQTLGQGPEFLTYFQNEAQLEKSRLLSDRFSAERPKGSFSTLEIQRTEQGDSAMYLCASSLSQGAYEQYFGPGTRLTVT.